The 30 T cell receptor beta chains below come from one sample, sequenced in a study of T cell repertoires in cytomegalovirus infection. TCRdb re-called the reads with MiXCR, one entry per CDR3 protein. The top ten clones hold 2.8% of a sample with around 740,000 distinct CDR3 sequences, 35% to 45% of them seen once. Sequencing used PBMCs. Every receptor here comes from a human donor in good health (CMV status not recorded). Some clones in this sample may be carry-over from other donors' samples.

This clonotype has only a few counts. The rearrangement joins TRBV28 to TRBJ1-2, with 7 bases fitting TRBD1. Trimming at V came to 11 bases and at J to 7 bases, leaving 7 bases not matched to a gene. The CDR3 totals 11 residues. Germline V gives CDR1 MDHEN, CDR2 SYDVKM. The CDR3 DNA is TGTGCCGGGGCGACAGGGCTTGGCTACACCTTC. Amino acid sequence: CAGATGLGYTF.

CDR3 bases: TGTGCCAGCAGTGAAAACCAGGTTAACTATGGCTACACCTTC. Encoded protein: CASSENQVNYGYTF. This rearrangement joins TRBV6-1 to TRBJ1-2; D gene unclear. This CDR3 has 14 residues. Germline V gene sequence: CDR1 MNHNS, CDR2 SASEGT. Trimming removed 2 bases at V and 1 base at J, with 8 bases between.

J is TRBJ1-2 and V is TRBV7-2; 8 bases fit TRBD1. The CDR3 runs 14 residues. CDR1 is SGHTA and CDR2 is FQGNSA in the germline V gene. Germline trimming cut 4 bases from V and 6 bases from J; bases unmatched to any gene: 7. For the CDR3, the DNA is TGTGCCAGCAGCTACGGGGGACAGGTGCATGGCTACACCTTC. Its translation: CASSYGGQVHGYTF.

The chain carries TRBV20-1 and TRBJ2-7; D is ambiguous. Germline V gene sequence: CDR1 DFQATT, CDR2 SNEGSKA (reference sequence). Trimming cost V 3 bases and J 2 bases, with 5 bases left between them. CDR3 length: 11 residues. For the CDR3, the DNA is TGCAGTGCTAGTTGGGCCTACGAGCAGTACTTC. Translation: CSASWAYEQYF.

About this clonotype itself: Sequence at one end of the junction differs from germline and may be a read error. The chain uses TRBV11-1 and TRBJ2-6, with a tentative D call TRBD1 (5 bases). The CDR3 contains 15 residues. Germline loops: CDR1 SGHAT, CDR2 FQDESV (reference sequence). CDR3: CASTLLGSGANDLTF. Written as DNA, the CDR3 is TGTGCCAGCACCCTACTGGGCTCTGGGGCCAACGACCTGACTTTC.

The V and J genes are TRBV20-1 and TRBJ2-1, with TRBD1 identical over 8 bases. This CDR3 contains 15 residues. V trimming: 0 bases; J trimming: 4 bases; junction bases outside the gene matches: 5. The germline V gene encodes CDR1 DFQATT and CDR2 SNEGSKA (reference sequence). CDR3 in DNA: TGCAGTGCTAGAGACCGGGACAGGCCGTACAATGAGCAGTTCTTC. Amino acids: CSARDRDRPYNEQFF.

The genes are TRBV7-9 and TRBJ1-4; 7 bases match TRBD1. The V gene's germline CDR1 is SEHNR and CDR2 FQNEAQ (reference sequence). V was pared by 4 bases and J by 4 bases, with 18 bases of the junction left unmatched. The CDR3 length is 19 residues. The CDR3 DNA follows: TGTGCCAGCAGCTCACTACCGGGACAGCCAAGGAGAGATAATGAAAAACTGTTTTTT. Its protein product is CASSSLPGQPRRDNEKLFF.

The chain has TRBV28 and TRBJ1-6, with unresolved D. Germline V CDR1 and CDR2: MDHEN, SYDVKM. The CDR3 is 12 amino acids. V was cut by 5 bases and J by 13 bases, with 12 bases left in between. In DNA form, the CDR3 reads TGTGCCAGCAGTCCCCCCGTAAGGCCCCTCCACTTT. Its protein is CASSPPVRPLHF. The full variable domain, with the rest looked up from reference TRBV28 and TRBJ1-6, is DVKVTQSSRYLVKRTGEKVFLECVQDMDHENMFWYRQDPGLGLRLIYFSYDVKMKEKGDIPEGYSVSREKKERFSLILESASTNQTSMYLCASSPPVRPLHFGNGTRLTVT.

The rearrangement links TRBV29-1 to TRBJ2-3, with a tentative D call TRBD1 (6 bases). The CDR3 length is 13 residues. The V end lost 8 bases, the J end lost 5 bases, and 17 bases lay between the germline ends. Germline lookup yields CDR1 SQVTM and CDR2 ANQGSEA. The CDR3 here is CSSLRDTLDTQYF. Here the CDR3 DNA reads TGCAGCAGCCTCCGGGACACGTTAGATACGCAGTATTTT.

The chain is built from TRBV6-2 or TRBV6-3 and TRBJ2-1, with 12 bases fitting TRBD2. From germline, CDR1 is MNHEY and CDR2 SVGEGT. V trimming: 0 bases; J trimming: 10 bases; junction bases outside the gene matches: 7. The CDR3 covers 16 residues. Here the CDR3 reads CASSYSRTSGNGEQFF. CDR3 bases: TGTGCCAGCAGTTACTCCAGGACTAGCGGGAACGGCGAGCAGTTCTTC.

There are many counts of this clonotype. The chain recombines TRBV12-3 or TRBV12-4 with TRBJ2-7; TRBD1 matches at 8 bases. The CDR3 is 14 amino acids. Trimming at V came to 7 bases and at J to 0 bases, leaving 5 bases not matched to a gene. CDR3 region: CASTGQAFSYEQYF. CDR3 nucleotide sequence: TGTGCCAGCACGGGACAGGCCTTCTCCTACGAGCAGTACTTC.

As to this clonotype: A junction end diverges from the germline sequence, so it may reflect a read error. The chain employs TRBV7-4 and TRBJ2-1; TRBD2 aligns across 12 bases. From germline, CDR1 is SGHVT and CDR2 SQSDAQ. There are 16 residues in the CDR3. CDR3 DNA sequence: TGTGCCAGCAGCTTAGGTTCTAGCGGGAGGGCCCGTGAGCAGTTATTC. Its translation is CASSLGSSGRAREQLF.

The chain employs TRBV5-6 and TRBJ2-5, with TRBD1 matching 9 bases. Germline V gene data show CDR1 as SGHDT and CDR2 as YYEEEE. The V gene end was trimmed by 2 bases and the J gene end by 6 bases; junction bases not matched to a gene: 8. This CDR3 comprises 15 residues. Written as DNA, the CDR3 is TGTGCCAGCAGCTTCTCCACAGGGGGCGGAAAGACCCAGTACTTC. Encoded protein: CASSFSTGGGKTQYF. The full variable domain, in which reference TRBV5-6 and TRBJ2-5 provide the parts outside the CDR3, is DAGVTQSPTHLIKTRGQQVTLRCSPKSGHDTVSWYQQALGQGPQFIFQYYEEEERQRGNFPDRFSGHQFPNYSSELNVNALLLGDSALYLCASSFSTGGGKTQYFGPGTRLLVL.

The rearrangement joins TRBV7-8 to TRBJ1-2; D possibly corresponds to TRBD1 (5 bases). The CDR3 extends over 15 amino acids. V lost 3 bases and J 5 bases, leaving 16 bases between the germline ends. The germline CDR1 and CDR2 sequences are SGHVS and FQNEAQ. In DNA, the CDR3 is TGTGCCAGCAGCTTGGTTGGGGCAGGCGTATATGGCTACACCTTC. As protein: CASSLVGAGVYGYTF.

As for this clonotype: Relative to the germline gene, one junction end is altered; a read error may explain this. Here the CDR3 DNA reads TGTGCCATCAGTTTTTTAGCGGGAGGGCACGACACCGGGGAGCTGTTTTTT. Residues: CAISFLAGGHDTGELFF. The chain uses TRBV28 and TRBJ2-2, with 11 bases aligning to TRBD2. In germline, CDR1 is MDHEN, CDR2 SYDVKM. The CDR3 totals 17 residues.

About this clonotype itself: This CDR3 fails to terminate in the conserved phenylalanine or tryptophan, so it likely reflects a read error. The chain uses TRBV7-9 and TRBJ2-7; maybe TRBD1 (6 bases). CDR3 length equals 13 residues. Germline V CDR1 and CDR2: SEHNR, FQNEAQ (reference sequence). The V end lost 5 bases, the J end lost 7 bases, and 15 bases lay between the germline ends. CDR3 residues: CASSPERTAEQYL. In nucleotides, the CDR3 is TGTGCCAGCAGCCCAGAACGGACAGCTGAGCAGTACTTA.

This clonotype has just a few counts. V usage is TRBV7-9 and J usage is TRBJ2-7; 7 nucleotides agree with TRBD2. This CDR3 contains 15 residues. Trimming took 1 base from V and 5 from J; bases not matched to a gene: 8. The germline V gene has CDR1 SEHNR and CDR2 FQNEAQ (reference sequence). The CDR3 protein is CASSLEGGPRNEQYF. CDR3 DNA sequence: TGTGCCAGCAGCTTAGAGGGAGGGCCAAGGAACGAGCAGTACTTC.

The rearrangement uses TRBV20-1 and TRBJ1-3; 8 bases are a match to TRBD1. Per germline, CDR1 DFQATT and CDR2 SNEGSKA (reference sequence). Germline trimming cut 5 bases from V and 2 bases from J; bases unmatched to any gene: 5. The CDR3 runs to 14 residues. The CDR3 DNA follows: TGCAGTGCTGACGACAGGGGCACTGGAAACACCATATATTTT. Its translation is CSADDRGTGNTIYF.

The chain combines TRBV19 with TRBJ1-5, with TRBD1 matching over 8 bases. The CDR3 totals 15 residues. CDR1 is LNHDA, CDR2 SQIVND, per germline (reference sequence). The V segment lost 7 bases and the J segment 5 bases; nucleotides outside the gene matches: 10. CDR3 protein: CASTGQGRDDQPQHF. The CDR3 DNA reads TGTGCCAGTACAGGACAGGGAAGGGACGATCAGCCCCAGCATTTT. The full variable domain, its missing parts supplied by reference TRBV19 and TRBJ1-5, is DGGITQSPKYLFRKEGQNVTLSCEQNLNHDAMYWYRQDPGQGLRLIYYSQIVNDFQKGDIAEGYSVSREKKESFPLTVTSAQKNPTAFYLCASTGQGRDDQPQHFGDGTRLSIL.

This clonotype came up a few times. Here the CDR3 DNA reads TGCGCCAGCAGCTCCACCCTGTCTGGAAACACCATATATTTT. Its protein is CASSSTLSGNTIYF. This rearrangement joins TRBV5-1 to TRBJ1-3; no clear D. CDR1 and CDR2 (germline): SGHRS, YFSETQ. This CDR3 has 14 residues. Trimming stripped 3 bases from V and 1 base from J, with 8 bases between.

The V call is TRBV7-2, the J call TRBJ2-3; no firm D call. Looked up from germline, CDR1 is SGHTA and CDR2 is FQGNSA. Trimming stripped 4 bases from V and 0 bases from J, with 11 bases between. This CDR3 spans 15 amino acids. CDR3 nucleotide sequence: TGTGCCAGCAGCTCCCGACTCGCTAGCACAGATACGCAGTATTTT. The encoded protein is CASSSRLASTDTQYF.

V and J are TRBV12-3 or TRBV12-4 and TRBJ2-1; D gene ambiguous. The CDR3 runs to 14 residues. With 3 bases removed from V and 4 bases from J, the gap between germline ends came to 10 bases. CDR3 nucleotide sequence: TGTGCCAGCAGTTTCGGCGGACCTTACAATGAGCAGTTCTTC. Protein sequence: CASSFGGPYNEQFF.

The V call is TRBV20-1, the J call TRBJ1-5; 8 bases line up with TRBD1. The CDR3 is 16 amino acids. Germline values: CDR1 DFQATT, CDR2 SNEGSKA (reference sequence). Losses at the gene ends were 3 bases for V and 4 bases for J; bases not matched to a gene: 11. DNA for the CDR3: TGCAGTGCTAGGGACCACGGACAGGGTGGAAATCAGCCCCAGCATTTT. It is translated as CSARDHGQGGNQPQHF.

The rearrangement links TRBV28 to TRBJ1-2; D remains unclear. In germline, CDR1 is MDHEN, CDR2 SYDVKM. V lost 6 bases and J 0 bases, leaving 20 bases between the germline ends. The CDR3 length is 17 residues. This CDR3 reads CASRDIRAISTNYGYTF. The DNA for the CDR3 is TGTGCCAGCAGAGACATTCGGGCCATTAGTACTAACTATGGCTACACCTTC.

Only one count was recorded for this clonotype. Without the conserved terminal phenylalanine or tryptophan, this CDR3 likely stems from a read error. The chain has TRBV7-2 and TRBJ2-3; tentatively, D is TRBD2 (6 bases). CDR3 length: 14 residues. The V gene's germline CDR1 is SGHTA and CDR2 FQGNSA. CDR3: CASLSGRSTETQYC. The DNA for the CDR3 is TGTGCCAGCCTATCGGGGAGGAGCACAGAGACGCAGTATTGT.

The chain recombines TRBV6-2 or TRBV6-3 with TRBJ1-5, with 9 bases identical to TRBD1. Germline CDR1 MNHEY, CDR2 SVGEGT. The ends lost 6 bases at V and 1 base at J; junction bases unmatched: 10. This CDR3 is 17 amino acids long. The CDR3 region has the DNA TGTGCCAGCAGACGCACAGGGGGCCAGCAAAGCAATCAGCCCCAGCATTTT. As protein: CASRRTGGQQSNQPQHF.

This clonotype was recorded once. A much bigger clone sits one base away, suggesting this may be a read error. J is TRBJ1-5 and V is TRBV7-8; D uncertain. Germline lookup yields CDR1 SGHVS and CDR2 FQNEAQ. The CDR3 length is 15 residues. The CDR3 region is CASILVMGGNQPQHF. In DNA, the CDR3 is TGTGCCAGCATCTTAGTTATGGGAGGGAATCAGCCCCAGCATTTT.

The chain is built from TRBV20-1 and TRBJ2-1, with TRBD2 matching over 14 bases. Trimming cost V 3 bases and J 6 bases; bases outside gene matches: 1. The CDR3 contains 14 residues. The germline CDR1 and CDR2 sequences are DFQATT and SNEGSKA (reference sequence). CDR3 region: CSASGLAGGNEQFF. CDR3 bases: TGCAGTGCTAGCGGACTAGCGGGAGGCAATGAGCAGTTCTTC.

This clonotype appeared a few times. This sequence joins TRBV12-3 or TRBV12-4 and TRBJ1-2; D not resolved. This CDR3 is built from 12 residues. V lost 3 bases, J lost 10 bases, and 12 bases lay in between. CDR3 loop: CASSLASGYYTF. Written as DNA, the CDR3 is TGTGCCAGCAGTTTGGCCTCGGGTTACTACACCTTC.

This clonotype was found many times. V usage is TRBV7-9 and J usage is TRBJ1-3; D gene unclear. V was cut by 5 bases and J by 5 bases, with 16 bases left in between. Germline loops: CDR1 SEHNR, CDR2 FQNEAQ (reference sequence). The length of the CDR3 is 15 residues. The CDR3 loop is CASSPPGLGRNTIYF. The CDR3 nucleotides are TGTGCCAGCAGCCCCCCCGGACTAGGGCGAAACACCATATATTTT. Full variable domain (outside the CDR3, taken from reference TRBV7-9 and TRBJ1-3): DTGVSQNPRHKITKRGQNVTFRCDPISEHNRLYWYRQTLGQGPEFLTYFQNEAQLEKSRLLSDRFSAERPKGSFSTLEIQRTEQGDSAMYLCASSPPGLGRNTIYFGEGSWLTVV.